Ten or more counts support the clone carrying this TCR beta chain. Its cognate antigen is unknown. Samples came from axillary lymph nodes draining the breast cancer. TCRdb called the multiplex PCR reads again in MiXCR, with one record for every CDR3 protein. The table lists around 250,000 distinct CDR3 sequences, approximately 36% of them singletons. The germline V gene has CDR1 DFQATT and CDR2 SNEGSKA (reference sequence). V lost 0 bases, J lost 8 bases, and 3 bases stayed unmatched. This CDR3 has 13 amino acids. The data originate from a study of breast tumors, draining lymph nodes, adjacent tissues. Study observations and caveats: Tumor TCR diversity was below lymph nodes but above nontumor tissue. Data fit most tumor T cells coming from lymph node, expanding in tumor. The lymph node origin of tumor T cells was framed as consistent with a hypothesis, not demonstrated.

The genes are TRBV20-1 and TRBJ1-4; 7 positions agree with TRBD1. Sequenced input: axillary lymph node tissue. The origin of this receptor is a female donor with breast cancer. Some clones in this sample may be carry-over from other donors' samples. CDR3 protein: CSAREGGQEKLFF. The CDR3 DNA reads as TGCAGTGCTAGAGAAGGGGGCCAGGAAAAACTGTTTTTT.